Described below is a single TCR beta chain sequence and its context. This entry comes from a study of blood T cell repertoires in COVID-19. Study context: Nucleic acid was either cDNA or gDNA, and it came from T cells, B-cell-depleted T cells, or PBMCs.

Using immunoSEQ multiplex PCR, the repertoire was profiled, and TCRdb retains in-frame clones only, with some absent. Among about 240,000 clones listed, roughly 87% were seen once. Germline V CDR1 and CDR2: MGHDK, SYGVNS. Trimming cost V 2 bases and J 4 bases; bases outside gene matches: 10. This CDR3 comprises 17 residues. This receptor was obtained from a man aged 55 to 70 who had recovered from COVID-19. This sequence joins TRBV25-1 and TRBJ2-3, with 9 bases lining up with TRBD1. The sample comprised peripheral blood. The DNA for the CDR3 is TGTGCCAGCAGTGAAGTTACCGGGACAGGGAACGCAGATACGCAGTATTTT. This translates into CASSEVTGTGNADTQYF.